This TCR beta chain is drawn from a study of shared clonotypes between healthy human individuals. In the study overall: A donor's plate count was three for CD4 naive and three for CD4 memory; CD8 naive had two and CD8 memory one. Study results and caveats: Shared clonotypes across all four donors exceeded non-shared ones in generation probability.

As regards this clone: Its antigen remains unknown.

Into CD45RA+ naive and CD45RA-negative memory subsets, the CD4+ cells were split. TCRdb keeps only in-frame clones here, not all; method: immunoSEQ multiplex PCR. This sample has 2 million to 3 million clones, with around nine tenths found just once. Germline loops: CDR1 MNHEY, CDR2 SMNVEV (reference sequence). The CDR3 extends over 15 amino acids. V lost 6 bases, J lost 7 bases, and 11 bases stayed unmatched. Sequencing used naive CD4+ T cells sorted from blood. The subset is: CD45RA+ positively selected. This clonotype was sampled from a man between 18 and 29 years old in good health. The chain employs TRBV27 and TRBJ2-7; 11 positions agree with TRBD2. The DNA of the CDR3 is TGTGCCAGCAGACCCGGGACTAGCGGTATAGGGGAGCAGTACTTC. Translated, it gives CASRPGTSGIGEQYF.